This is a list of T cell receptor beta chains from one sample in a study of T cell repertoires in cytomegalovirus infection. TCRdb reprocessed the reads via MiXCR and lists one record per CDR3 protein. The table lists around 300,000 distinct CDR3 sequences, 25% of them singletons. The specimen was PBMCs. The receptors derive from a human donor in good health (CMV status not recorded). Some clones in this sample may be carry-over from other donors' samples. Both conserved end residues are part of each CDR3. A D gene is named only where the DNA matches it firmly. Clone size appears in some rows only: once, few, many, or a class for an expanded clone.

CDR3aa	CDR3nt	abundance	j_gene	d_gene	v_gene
CASSLVRRDGELFF	TGTGCCAGCAGCTTAGTTCGGAGGGACGGGGAGCTGTTTTTT	many	TRBJ2-2	-	TRBV7-2
CASSLQGAVHEQYF	TGTGCCAGCAGTCTTCAGGGGGCAGTCCACGAGCAGTACTTC	few	TRBJ2-7	TRBD1	TRBV28
CASSSGGLGQPQHF	TGTGCCAGCAGCTCAGGGGGACTAGGCCAGCCCCAGCATTTT	-	TRBJ1-5	TRBD1	TRBV5-3
CASSLRRAGGPHNEQFF	TGTGCCAGCAGCTTACGCCGGGCGGGAGGGCCCCACAATGAGCAGTTCTTC	-	TRBJ2-1	TRBD2	TRBV7-2
CASSSGTVNTGELFF	TGTGCCAGCAGTTCTGGGACAGTCAACACCGGGGAGCTGTTTTTT	few	TRBJ2-2	TRBD1	TRBV6-2/TRBV6-3
CASSESIRQPQHF	TGTGCCAGCTCCGAATCTATAAGGCAGCCCCAGCATTTT	-	TRBJ1-5	-	TRBV27
CASSLVVYEQFF	TGTGCCAGCAGCTTAGTTGTCTATGAGCAGTTCTTC	many	TRBJ2-1	-	TRBV7-2
CASSLSIGQQYGYTF	TGTGCCAGCAGCTTATCTATTGGACAGCAATATGGCTACACCTTC	many	TRBJ1-2	-	TRBV7-2
CASSLVGSGGRVQFF	TGTGCCAGCAGCTTAGTGGGTAGCGGGGGAAGGGTGCAGTTCTTC	few	TRBJ2-1	TRBD2	TRBV7-2
CASSLAQVQETQYF	TGTGCCAGCAGCTTGGCGCAGGTCCAAGAGACCCAGTACTTC	-	TRBJ2-5	-	TRBV5-6
CASMGQMNTEAFF	TGTGCCAGTATGGGGCAGATGAACACTGAAGCTTTCTTT	-	TRBJ1-1	-	TRBV19
CASSPPGELFF	TGTGCCAGCAGTCCCCCCGGGGAGCTGTTTTTT	few	TRBJ2-2	-	TRBV28
CASMRTIAETQYF	TGTGCCAGCATGAGGACTATTGCTGAGACCCAGTACTTC	many	TRBJ2-5	-	TRBV7-2
CASSEGEMEYTQYF	TGTGCCAGCAGCGAGGGGGAGATGGAGTATACGCAGTATTTT	-	TRBJ2-3	-	TRBV9
CASSPRPQGAVDEQFF	TGTGCCAGCAGCCCTAGGCCACAGGGGGCAGTCGATGAGCAGTTCTTC	many	TRBJ2-1	TRBD1	TRBV7-2
CASGGSSRTGELFF	TGTGCCAGCGGTGGGTCCAGCCGAACCGGGGAGCTGTTTTTT	few	TRBJ2-2	-	TRBV2
CASSFLPTGGYGYTF	TGTGCCAGCAGCTTTCTCCCAACAGGGGGCTATGGCTACACCTTC	many	TRBJ1-2	TRBD1	TRBV7-2
CASSLNGGAPDTQYF	TGCGCCAGCAGCTTAAATGGGGGCGCCCCAGATACGCAGTATTTT	few	TRBJ2-3	-	TRBV5-1
CASSDGTSGGAEQYF	TGTGCCAGCAGTGACGGGACTAGCGGGGGGGCCGAGCAGTACTTC	-	TRBJ2-7	TRBD2	TRBV6-4
CASTRIRETQYF	TGTGCCAGCACCAGGATACGTGAGACCCAGTACTTC	few	TRBJ2-5	-	TRBV7-9
CASSPRDQAERSEQFF	TGTGCCAGCAGTCCCAGAGACCAAGCGGAGCGGTCGGAGCAGTTCTTC	many	TRBJ2-1	-	TRBV7-4
CASSSGLGSTYNEQFF	TGTGCCAGCAGCTCAGGACTAGGTTCTACCTACAATGAGCAGTTCTTC	many	TRBJ2-1	TRBD2	TRBV7-2
CASSLMGAGNTIYF	TGTGCCAGCAGCCTCATGGGGGCTGGAAACACCATATATTTT	few	TRBJ1-3	-	TRBV14
CACPGQGNTGELFF	TGTGCCTGTCCGGGACAGGGGAACACCGGGGAGCTGTTTTTT	-	TRBJ2-2	TRBD1	TRBV2
CASSPQGASAGNEQFF	TGTGCCAGCAGCCCGCAGGGGGCGTCAGCCGGCAATGAGCAGTTCTTC	-	TRBJ2-1	TRBD1	TRBV7-3
CASSLGLGGGETQYF	TGTGCTAGCAGCTTAGGGCTCGGGGGCGGTGAGACCCAGTACTTC	many	TRBJ2-5	-	TRBV7-7
CASSSPQGPGGNTIYF	TGTGCCAGCAGCTCCCCCCAGGGGCCAGGGGGAAACACCATATATTTT	many	TRBJ1-3	-	TRBV11-2
CASSPGLGNSPLHF	TGTGCCAGCTCACCCGGGCTGGGGAATTCACCCCTCCACTTT	few	TRBJ1-6	-	TRBV18
CASSFWDNRSYTF	TGTGCCAGCAGTTTCTGGGACAACAGGAGCTACACCTTC	few	TRBJ1-2	-	TRBV28
CSATVVLAGTDTQYF	TGCAGTGCCACAGTGGTGTTAGCGGGAACAGATACGCAGTATTTT	-	TRBJ2-3	TRBD2	TRBV20-1
CASSPGDGYYEQYF	TGTGCCAGCTCACCGGGGGACGGTTACTACGAGCAGTACTTC	-	TRBJ2-7	-	TRBV18
CASRENRGREQYF	TGTGCCAGCAGGGAAAACAGGGGGCGCGAGCAGTACTTC	many	TRBJ2-7	TRBD1	TRBV28
CASSQTGAGSHNEQFF	TGCGCCAGCAGCCAGACGGGGGCGGGGAGCCACAATGAGCAGTTCTTC	few	TRBJ2-1	-	TRBV4-1
CASSFTGRTEAFF	TGTGCCAGCAGTTTTACAGGGAGAACTGAAGCTTTCTTT	-	TRBJ1-1	-	TRBV12-3/TRBV12-4
CASSFLGSLNTGELFF	TGTGCCAGCAGTTTCCTCGGGTCTCTGAACACCGGGGAGCTGTTTTTT	-	TRBJ2-2	-	TRBV12-3/TRBV12-4
CSAPQGSLQETQYF	TGCAGTGCCCCCCAAGGCAGTCTACAAGAGACCCAGTACTTC	-	TRBJ2-5	-	TRBV20-1
CASRKLAGQSSYNEQFF	TGTGCCAGCAGAAAACTAGCGGGGCAAAGCTCCTACAATGAGCAGTTCTTC	few	TRBJ2-1	TRBD2	TRBV2
CASRASGSGANYGYTF	TGTGCCAGCAGGGCGTCAGGGTCGGGAGCTAACTATGGCTACACCTTC	-	TRBJ1-2	-	TRBV7-2
CASSLVSFSGANVLTF	TGTGCCAGCAGCTTAGTCAGCTTCTCTGGGGCCAACGTCCTGACTTTC	many	TRBJ2-6	-	TRBV7-8
CAIRRPTDTEAFF	TGTGCCATCAGGAGACCGACGGACACTGAAGCTTTCTTT	-	TRBJ1-1	-	TRBV10-3
CASSLAKGREQYF	TGTGCCAGCAGCTTAGCGAAGGGGCGCGAGCAGTACTTC	many	TRBJ2-7	-	TRBV7-2
CASSSPSTGGYEKLFF	TGTGCCAGCAGCTCCCCGTCGACAGGGGGTTACGAAAAACTGTTTTTT	many	TRBJ1-4	TRBD1	TRBV7-8
CASSPGTLYQPQHF	TGTGCCAGCAGCCCTGGGACACTCTATCAGCCCCAGCATTTT	-	TRBJ1-5	-	TRBV7-2
CASSIDRAAGELFF	TGTGCCAGTAGTATAGATCGAGCTGCCGGGGAGCTGTTTTTT	-	TRBJ2-2	-	TRBV19